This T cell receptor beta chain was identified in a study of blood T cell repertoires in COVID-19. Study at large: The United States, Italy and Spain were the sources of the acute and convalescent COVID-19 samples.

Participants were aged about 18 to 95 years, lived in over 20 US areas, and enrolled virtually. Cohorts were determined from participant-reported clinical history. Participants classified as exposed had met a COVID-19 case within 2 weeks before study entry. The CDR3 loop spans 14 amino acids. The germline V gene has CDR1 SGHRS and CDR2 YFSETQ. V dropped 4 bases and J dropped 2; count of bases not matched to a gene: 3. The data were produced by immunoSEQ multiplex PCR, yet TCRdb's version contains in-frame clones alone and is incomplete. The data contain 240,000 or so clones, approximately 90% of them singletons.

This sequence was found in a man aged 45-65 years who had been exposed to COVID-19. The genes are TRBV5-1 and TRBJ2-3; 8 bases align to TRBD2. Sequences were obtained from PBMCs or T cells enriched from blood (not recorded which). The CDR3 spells CASSPGLVTDTQYF. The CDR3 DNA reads TGCGCCAGCAGCCCGGGACTAGTCACAGATACGCAGTATTTT.